A selection of T cell receptor beta chains follows, all from one sample in a study of T cell changes during pregnancy in multiple sclerosis. Using immunoSEQ multiplex PCR, the repertoire was profiled, and TCRdb retains in-frame clones only, with some absent. The sample carries approximately 34,000 clones, approximately 90% recorded once. Specimen: CD8+ T cells from peripheral blood mononuclear cells, collected in the first trimester of pregnancy. All receptors come from a female donor with multiple sclerosis, enrolled in a pregnancy study. Both conserved end residues are part of each CDR3.

TRBJ2-7	TRBV7-8	CASSLKIEGSLSYEQYF
TRBJ2-3	TRBV27	CASSLRRHTDTQYF
TRBJ2-3	TRBV4-3	CASSQERQGADTQYF
TRBJ2-2	TRBV5-1	CASSAEGGSGTGELFF
TRBJ2-7	TRBV2	CASSTYQGYEQYF
TRBJ2-3	TRBV7-9	CASSWGEVTDTQYF
TRBJ2-1	TRBV27	CASSLSFGPTPQFF
TRBJ2-1	TRBV7-8	CASTTSGLAGGGEQFF
TRBJ2-1	TRBV19	CASSGQLFNEQFF
TRBJ2-6	TRBV21-1	CASSKKTGKESGANVLTF
TRBJ2-3	TRBV7-9	CASSLSFGGSTDTQYF
TRBJ2-7	TRBV5-1	CASSLGTSGSFSYEQYF
TRBJ2-5	TRBV28	CASSPRPGLGVETQYF
TRBJ1-1	TRBV9	CASSLEMNTEAFF
TRBJ2-5	TRBV7-9	CASSADNQETQYF
TRBJ2-2	TRBV4-2	CASSQDSRAGELFF
TRBJ2-1	TRBV11-2	CASSPQAGSSYNEQFF
TRBJ2-5	TRBV28	CASSFGGTILLYKTAGDRTQYF
TRBJ2-3	TRBV29-1	CSVAKRGSSTDTQYF
TRBJ2-7	TRBV6-5	CASSYSGTGVTYEQYF
TRBJ2-7	TRBV7-6	CASSLEGAFDEQYF
TRBJ2-1	TRBV7-8	CASSLAGAREQFF
TRBJ2-7	TRBV7-2	CASSPLAISSYEQYF
TRBJ2-7	TRBV28	CASSLDTEQYF
TRBJ2-2	TRBV9	CASRRTENTGELFF
TRBJ2-7	TRBV9	CASSVGSRDYEQYF